A single TCR beta chain is shown here with its context. This specimen comes from a study of blood T cell repertoires in COVID-19. Study overall: Sources were T cells, B-cell-depleted T cells, or PBMCs; the material itself was cDNA or gDNA.

The assay was immunoSEQ multiplex PCR, and TCRdb's table has in-frame clones only and misses some. The sample includes under 250,000 clones, roughly four fifths of them seen just once. The length of the CDR3 is 16 residues. The trim removed 8 bases at V and 0 bases at J, leaving 10 bases unmatched. In germline, CDR1 is SNHLY, CDR2 FYNNEI. The V and J genes are TRBV2 and TRBJ1-3; 7 nucleotides agree with TRBD1. Sequencing used peripheral blood. The sequence came from a woman aged 25 to 39 who had recovered from COVID-19. CDR3: CASGQPGQSSGNTIYF. The CDR3 DNA reads as TGTGCCAGCGGCCAACCGGGACAGAGCTCTGGAAACACCATATATTTT. The whole variable domain, filled in from reference TRBV2 and TRBJ1-3, reads EPEVTQTPSHQVTQMGQEVILRCVPISNHLYFYWYRQILGQKVEFLVSFYNNEISEKSEIFDDQFSVERPDGSNFTLKIRSTKLEDSAMYFCASGQPGQSSGNTIYFGEGSWLTVV.